A single sample gave rise to the 18 T cell receptor beta chains below, sequenced in a study of cytomegalovirus exposure and HLA in healthy donors. Vbeta (60) and Jbeta (13) primers were used in the PCR. The data were produced by immunoSEQ multiplex PCR, yet TCRdb's version contains in-frame clones alone and is incomplete. Its table lists tens of thousands of clones. Material for sequencing was PBMCs. These receptors were taken from a woman in her thirties or forties in good health and CMV-seropositive.

A word on this clone: The same CDR3 also results from other DNA sequences found in this sample. Written as DNA, the CDR3 is TGCGCCAGCAGCTTCGGACAGGACACAGATACGCAGTATTTT. Its protein product is CASSFGQDTDTQYF. The chain recombines TRBV5-1 with TRBJ2-3, with 7 positions matching TRBD1. Germline loops: CDR1 SGHRS, CDR2 YFSETQ. This CDR3 is 14 amino acids long. J lost 2 bases, V lost 2 bases, and 2 bases had no gene match.

V usage is TRBV15 and J usage is TRBJ2-6; TRBD1 is a possible D gene (6 bases). The CDR3 has 16 amino acids. The germline V and J ends were trimmed by 5 bases and 0 bases, with 11 bases remaining between them. Germline V gene sequence: CDR1 LNHNV, CDR2 YYDKDF (reference sequence). Written as DNA, the CDR3 is TGTGCCACCAGCGCCGACAGGAGCTCTGGGGCCAACGTCCTGACTTTC. Protein sequence: CATSADRSSGANVLTF.

The V call is TRBV30, the J call TRBJ1-2, with D maybe TRBD1 (5 bases). In germline, CDR1 is GTSNPN, CDR2 SVGIG (reference sequence). The CDR3 runs 13 residues. V lost 0 bases and J 0 bases, leaving 5 bases between the germline ends. The CDR3 protein is CAWSVQANYGYTF. CDR3 coding DNA: TGTGCCTGGAGTGTACAGGCTAACTATGGCTACACCTTC.

The chain uses TRBV7-2 and TRBJ1-6, with D possibly matching TRBD1 (6 bases). This CDR3 contains 17 residues. Trimming removed 2 bases at V and 7 bases at J, with 18 bases between. Looked up from germline, CDR1 is SGHTA and CDR2 is FQGNSA. The CDR3 DNA follows: TGTGCCAGCAGCTTAAGGGGGACCAACTTTATCAATTCACCCCTCCACTTT. It specifies CASSLRGTNFINSPLHF.

This chain joins TRBV7-3 and TRBJ1-5, with 10 bases fitting TRBD1. CDR1 SGHTA and CDR2 FQGTGA come from the germline V gene. V shed 4 bases, J shed 1 base, and the junction held 10 bases outside the gene matches. The CDR3 loop spans 18 amino acids. The chain's CDR3 is CASSSKNLDRGSNQPQHF. The CDR3 DNA reads as TGTGCCAGCAGCTCGAAGAATCTGGACAGGGGGAGCAATCAGCCCCAGCATTTT.

V usage is TRBV2 and J usage is TRBJ1-1; maybe TRBD1 (5 bases). Trimming stripped 5 bases from V and 0 bases from J, with 13 bases between. The CDR3 is 15 amino acids. Germline CDR1 is SNHLY and CDR2 is FYNNEI. The CDR3 protein is CASSSSGGMNTEAFF. The CDR3 DNA follows: TGTGCCAGCAGTTCATCGGGGGGGATGAACACTGAAGCTTTCTTT.

J is TRBJ1-1 and V is TRBV10-3, with D perhaps matching TRBD1 (6 bases). This CDR3 spans 13 amino acids. Trimming took off 0 bases at V and 10 bases at J, with 12 bases between the two ends. Germline V gives CDR1 ENHRY, CDR2 SYGVKD. The CDR3 here is CAISESTGLGAFF. CDR3 nucleotide sequence: TGTGCCATCAGTGAGTCGACAGGACTCGGAGCTTTCTTT.

The chain carries TRBV18 and TRBJ2-3, with 7 bases aligning to TRBD2. With V trimmed by 1 base and J by 6 bases, 7 bases remained unmatched. CDR1 is KGHSH and CDR2 is LQKENI in the germline V gene. The CDR3 length is 15 residues. CDR3 amino acids: CASSPRDYTQDTQYF. In nucleotides, the CDR3 is TGTGCCAGCTCACCACGGGACTATACCCAGGATACGCAGTATTTT.

This rearrangement joins TRBV5-4 to TRBJ2-5, with D maybe TRBD2 (6 bases). The germline V gene encodes CDR1 SGHNT and CDR2 YYREEE (reference sequence). The CDR3 sequence is 15 residues long. With 1 base removed from V and 5 bases from J, the gap between germline ends came to 15 bases. The CDR3 nucleotides are TGTGCCAGCAGCTTGAACGGGAGACCATTGGAGACCCAGTACTTC. The encoded protein is CASSLNGRPLETQYF. The full variable domain, with the rest looked up from reference TRBV5-4 and TRBJ2-5, is ETGVTQSPTHLIKTRGQQVTLRCSSQSGHNTVSWYQQALGQGPQFIFQYYREEENGRGNFPPRFSGLQFPNYSSELNVNALELDDSALYLCASSLNGRPLETQYFGPGTRLLVL.

The V gene is TRBV6-1, the J gene TRBJ1-1; no definite D call. Germline CDR1 and CDR2: MNHNS and SASEGT. V was cut by 7 bases and J by 5 bases, with 17 bases left in between. The CDR3 has 14 residues. In DNA, the CDR3 is TGTGCCAGCACCGACGGGATTCAAGGTACTGAAGCTTTCTTT. Protein sequence: CASTDGIQGTEAFF.

The chain links TRBV6-5 to TRBJ2-7; 9 bases match TRBD2. The CDR3 contains 15 residues. Germline V gene lookup returns CDR1 MNHEY and CDR2 SVGAGI. Germline trimming cut 4 bases from V and 4 bases from J; bases unmatched to any gene: 8. CDR3 protein: CASSFSGRAVYEQYF. The CDR3 DNA reads as TGTGCCAGCAGTTTTAGCGGGAGAGCGGTGTACGAGCAGTACTTC.

The V gene is TRBV6-1, the J gene TRBJ2-1; the match to TRBD1 covers 8 bases. The CDR3 is 18 amino acids. With 3 bases clipped from V and 8 bases from J, the junction kept 18 bases outside the gene matches. Per germline, CDR1 MNHNS and CDR2 SASEGT. The CDR3 DNA reads TGTGCCAGCAGTGAGATGCCCAATCAACAGGGGGAGAGGGATGAGCAGTTCTTC. It specifies CASSEMPNQQGERDEQFF.

The chain uses TRBV2 and TRBJ2-4; 10 bases fit TRBD1. The CDR3 totals 16 residues. With V trimmed by 7 bases and J by 1 base, 7 bases remained unmatched. In germline, CDR1 is SNHLY, CDR2 FYNNEI. CDR3 residues: CASTKTGGIAKNIQYF. The CDR3, as DNA: TGTGCCAGCACTAAGACAGGGGGCATCGCCAAAAACATTCAGTACTTC.

The chain couples TRBV18 to TRBJ2-1; 11 bases are shared with TRBD1. Germline loops: CDR1 KGHSH, CDR2 LQKENI. The CDR3 spans 15 residues. The ends lost 2 bases at V and 5 bases at J; junction bases unmatched: 2. Here the CDR3 DNA reads TGTGCCAGCTCACCAGGACAGGGGGCTAACAATGAGCAGTTCTTC. This encodes CASSPGQGANNEQFF.

This chain links TRBV7-3 with TRBJ2-3; 13 bases are shared with TRBD2. Germline loops: CDR1 SGHTA, CDR2 FQGTGA. The CDR3 loop spans 18 amino acids. J was trimmed by 5 bases and V by 1 base; bases with no gene match: 9. DNA of the CDR3: TGTGCCAGCAGCTTAAGGGGGACTAGCGGGGCCAAAGTAGATACGCAGTATTTT. It encodes CASSLRGTSGAKVDTQYF.

The V call is TRBV28, the J call TRBJ2-3; weak D call: TRBD1 (5 bases). Trimming removed 5 bases from V and 4 bases from J, with 10 bases in between. Germline V CDR1 and CDR2: MDHEN, SYDVKM. This CDR3 is 13 amino acids long. The CDR3 is CASSDRQSDTQYF. Written as DNA, the CDR3 is TGTGCCAGCAGTGACAGACAGTCAGATACGCAGTATTTT.

The V gene is TRBV14, the J gene TRBJ2-1; D possibly corresponds to TRBD2 (6 bases). The CDR3 is made up of 18 amino acids. Germline CDR1 and CDR2: SGHDN and FVKESK. The V end was cut by 4 bases, the J end by 0 bases, with 19 bases between. DNA of the CDR3: TGTGCCAGCAGCCGCCGACCCCTAGCGCCTAGCTCCTACAATGAGCAGTTCTTC. Translated, it gives CASSRRPLAPSSYNEQFF.

The chain links TRBV11-2 to TRBJ2-7, with 7 bases lining up with TRBD1. The CDR3 totals 13 residues. Trimming cost V 4 bases and J 2 bases; bases outside gene matches: 2. CDR1 is SGHAT, CDR2 FQNNGV, per germline. The CDR3 reads CASSYGQAYEQYF. In DNA, the CDR3 is TGTGCCAGCAGCTACGGACAGGCCTACGAGCAGTACTTC.